In this sample, the clone carrying this T cell receptor beta chain turned up a few times. The antigen is not known. This specimen comes from a study of cytomegalovirus exposure and HLA in healthy donors. For the study at large: A prior study identified roughly 110 million unique TCR beta sequences from roughly 170 million T cells. Findings of the study overall: Several V segments, TRBV6-2 and TRBV6-3 among them, could not be told apart and were dropped.

CDR3 length: 14 residues. The germline CDR1 and CDR2 sequences are SGHDT and YYEEEE. V was shortened by 2 bases and J by 1 base, with 9 bases between the two germline ends. Use of 60 Vbeta and 13 Jbeta primers characterized the PCR. The protocol was immunoSEQ multiplex PCR, while the TCRdb copy is restricted to in-frame clones and leaves out a portion. The sample contains 95,000 to 150,000 clones, 15% of which appear only once. This chain connects TRBV5-6 to TRBJ1-1, with D possibly matching TRBD1 (5 bases). Sample: PBMCs. The receptor comes from a woman aged 18-29 years in good health and CMV-seronegative. This CDR3 is CASSLGVANTEAFF. CDR3 DNA: TGTGCCAGCAGCTTAGGGGTCGCGAACACTGAAGCTTTCTTT.